Here is one T cell receptor beta chain with its context. The CDR3 length is 15 residues. Germline values: CDR1 SGDLS, CDR2 YYNGEE. V trimming: 4 bases; J trimming: 4 bases; junction bases outside the gene matches: 4. These data come from a study of blood T cells in healthy people across ages. A J-beta primer mix and a sample-barcoded 5' primer were used in a second PCR of roughly 7 to 12 cycles. TCRdb called the 5' RACE reads again in MiXCR, with one record for every CDR3 protein. This table holds roughly 1.5 million distinct CDR3 sequences, about 42% found once. The receptor was isolated from a woman under 30 in good health. The rearrangement links TRBV9 to TRBJ1-3; 11 nucleotides agree with TRBD1. The sequencing sample was made of blood. The CDR3: CASSPGQGDGNTIYF. The CDR3 bases are TGTGCCAGCAGCCCGGGACAGGGGGACGGAAACACCATATATTTT.